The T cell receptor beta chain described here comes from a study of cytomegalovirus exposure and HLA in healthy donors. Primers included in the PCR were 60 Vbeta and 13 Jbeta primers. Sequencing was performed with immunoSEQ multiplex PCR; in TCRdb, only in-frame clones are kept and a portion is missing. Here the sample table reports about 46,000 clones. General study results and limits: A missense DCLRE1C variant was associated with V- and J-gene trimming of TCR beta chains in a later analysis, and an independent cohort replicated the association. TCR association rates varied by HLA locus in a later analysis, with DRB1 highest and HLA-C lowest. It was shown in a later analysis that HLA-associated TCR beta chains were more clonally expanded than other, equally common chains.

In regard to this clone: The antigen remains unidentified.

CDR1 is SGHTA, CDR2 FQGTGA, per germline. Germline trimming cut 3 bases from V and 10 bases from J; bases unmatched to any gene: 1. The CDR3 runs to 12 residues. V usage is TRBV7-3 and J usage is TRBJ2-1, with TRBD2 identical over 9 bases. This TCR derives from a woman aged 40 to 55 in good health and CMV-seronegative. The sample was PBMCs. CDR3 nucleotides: TGTGCCAGCAGCTTCACTAGCGGGGAGCAGTTCTTC. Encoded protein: CASSFTSGEQFF.